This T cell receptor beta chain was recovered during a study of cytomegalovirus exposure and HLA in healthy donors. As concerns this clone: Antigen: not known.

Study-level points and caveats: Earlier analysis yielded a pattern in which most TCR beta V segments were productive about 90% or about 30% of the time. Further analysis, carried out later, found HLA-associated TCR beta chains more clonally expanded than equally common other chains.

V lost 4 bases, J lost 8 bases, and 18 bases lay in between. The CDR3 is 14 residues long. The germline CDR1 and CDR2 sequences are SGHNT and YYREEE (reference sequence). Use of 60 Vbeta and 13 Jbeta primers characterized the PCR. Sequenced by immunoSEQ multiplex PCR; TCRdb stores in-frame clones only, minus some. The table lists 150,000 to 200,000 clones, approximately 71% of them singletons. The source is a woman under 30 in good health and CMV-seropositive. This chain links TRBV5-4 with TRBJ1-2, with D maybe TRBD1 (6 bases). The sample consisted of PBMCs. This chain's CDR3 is CASSPGGHRFGYTF. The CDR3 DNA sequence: TGTGCCAGCAGCCCCGGGGGGCATCGCTTCGGCTACACCTTC.